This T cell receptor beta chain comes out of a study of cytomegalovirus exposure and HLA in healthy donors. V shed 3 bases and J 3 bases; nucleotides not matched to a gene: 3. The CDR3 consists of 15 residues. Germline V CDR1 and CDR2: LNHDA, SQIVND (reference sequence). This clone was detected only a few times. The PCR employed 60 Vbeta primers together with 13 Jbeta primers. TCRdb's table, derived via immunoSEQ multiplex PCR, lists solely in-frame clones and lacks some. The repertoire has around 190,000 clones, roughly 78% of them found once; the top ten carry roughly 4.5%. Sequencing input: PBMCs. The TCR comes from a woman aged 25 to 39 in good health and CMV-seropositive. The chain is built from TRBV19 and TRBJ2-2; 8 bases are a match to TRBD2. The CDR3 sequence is CASSIPGGYTGELFF. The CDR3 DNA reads TGTGCCAGTAGTATCCCGGGAGGGTACACCGGGGAGCTGTTTTTT. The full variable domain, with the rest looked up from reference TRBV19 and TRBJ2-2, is DGGITQSPKYLFRKEGQNVTLSCEQNLNHDAMYWYRQDPGQGLRLIYYSQIVNDFQKGDIAEGYSVSREKKESFPLTVTSAQKNPTAFYLCASSIPGGYTGELFFGEGSRLTVL.